Each of the 9 T cell receptor beta chains below was sequenced from the same sample in a study of CD8 T cells in Susac syndrome (dated by TCRdb to about 2019). The library was obtained by the immunoSEQ multiplex PCR assay. RNA was extracted using the RNeasy kit, and roughly 0.45 to 1 ug of the RNA was reverse transcribed with random hexamers. TCRdb trimmed public reads at Q25 via fastp, called clones via MiXCR and kept in-frame beta chains. Identical CDR3 protein sequences are pooled into one entry, listed with their most common genes and DNA. This sample holds about 240,000 distinct CDR3 sequences; 90% to 96% were observed only once. The ten most abundant clones make up under 0.12% of the sample. Material for sequencing was CD4+ T cells from PBMCs. The source is a human donor with Susac syndrome.

The V and J genes are TRBV27 and TRBJ2-7; TRBD1 aligns across 12 bases. CDR1 MNHEY and CDR2 SMNVEV come from the germline V gene (reference sequence). The CDR3 extends over 17 amino acids. V shed 5 bases, J shed 7 bases, and the junction held 15 bases outside the gene matches. CDR3: CASSQNFLGQGADEQYF. The CDR3 DNA reads TGTGCCAGCAGTCAGAACTTTTTGGGACAGGGGGCGGATGAGCAGTACTTC.

J is TRBJ2-1 and V is TRBV24-1; 7 nucleotides align to TRBD1. The CDR3 has 15 residues. CDR1 and CDR2 (germline): KGHDR, SFDVKD. The V gene end was trimmed by 4 bases and the J gene end by 7 bases; junction bases not matched to a gene: 9. Here the CDR3 DNA reads TGTGCCACCAGTGAGGTGACAGGGTTCCTGAATGAGCAGTTCTTC. Protein sequence: CATSEVTGFLNEQFF.

The gene calls are TRBV28 and TRBJ1-1; D perhaps matches TRBD1 (5 bases). Trimming left V 8 bases short and J 9 bases short, with 16 bases between. CDR3 length: 12 residues. Germline CDR1 and CDR2: MDHEN and SYDVKM. The chain's CDR3 is CASYNSGLQAFF. CDR3 nucleotide sequence: TGTGCCAGCTATAACTCGGGACTCCAAGCTTTCTTT. Drawing the rest from reference TRBV28 and TRBJ1-1, the complete variable domain is DVKVTQSSRYLVKRTGEKVFLECVQDMDHENMFWYRQDPGLGLRLIYFSYDVKMKEKGDIPEGYSVSREKKERFSLILESASTNQTSMYLCASYNSGLQAFFGQGTRLTVV.

The chain employs TRBV12-3 or TRBV12-4 and TRBJ1-2; unclear D gene. CDR3 length: 15 residues. Trimming removed 3 bases from V and 4 bases from J, with 15 bases in between. The CDR3 sequence: CASSFPDRLTYGYTF. The CDR3 DNA is TGTGCCAGCAGTTTCCCGGACCGCCTGACCTATGGCTACACCTTC.

CDR3 DNA: TGCAGTGCTAGACTCGACAGTTTTGGGAATCAGCCCCAGCATTTT. It yields the protein CSARLDSFGNQPQHF. The chain recombines TRBV20-1 with TRBJ1-5; the D gene is possibly TRBD1 (5 bases). V gave up 2 bases and J gave up 4 bases, with 15 bases separating them. The CDR3 spans 15 residues. Germline V gives CDR1 DFQATT, CDR2 SNEGSKA (reference sequence).

This chain links TRBV29-1 with TRBJ1-1; D is undetermined. Trimming took off 2 bases at V and 12 bases at J, with 10 bases between the two ends. Germline V lookup: CDR1 SQVTM, CDR2 ANQGSEA. This CDR3 has 10 amino acids. As DNA, the CDR3 is TGCAGCGTTGAACTGGGTTTGCCTTTCTTT. Its translation is CSVELGLPFF.

CDR3 nucleotides: TGTGCCAGCAGTCCAATCGGACAGCCGGATTGGGAGCAGTACTTC. Its translation is CASSPIGQPDWEQYF. The chain carries TRBV6-2 or TRBV6-3 and TRBJ2-7; D is possibly TRBD1 (6 bases). CDR1 is MNHEY, CDR2 SVGEGT, per germline. There are 15 residues in the CDR3. The V and J ends lost 5 bases and 7 bases respectively, with 21 bases between them.

This sequence joins TRBV30 and TRBJ2-1, with 8 nucleotides matching TRBD2. V was pared by 0 bases and J by 8 bases, with 9 bases of the junction left unmatched. CDR1 is GTSNPN and CDR2 is SVGIG in the germline V gene (reference sequence). The CDR3 consists of 15 residues. The CDR3, as DNA: TGTGCCTGGAGTGTACAGGCGGGAGGAGGGGATGAGCAGTTCTTC. It is translated as CAWSVQAGGGDEQFF. The full variable domain, in which reference TRBV30 and TRBJ2-1 provide the parts outside the CDR3, is SQTIHQWPATLVQPVGSPLSLECTVEGTSNPNLYWYRQAAGRGLQLLFYSVGIGQISSEVPQNLSASRPQDRQFILSSKKLLLSDSGFYLCAWSVQAGGGDEQFFGPGTRLTVL.

The J gene is TRBJ1-1, the V gene TRBV15; possibly TRBD1 for D (5 bases). Deletions cut 0 bases from V and 1 base from J, with 9 bases between. Germline lookup yields CDR1 LNHNV and CDR2 YYDKDF (reference sequence). The CDR3 contains 15 residues. CDR3 in DNA: TGTGCCACCAGCAGAGAATACAGGCGGAACACTGAAGCTTTCTTT. It encodes CATSREYRRNTEAFF.